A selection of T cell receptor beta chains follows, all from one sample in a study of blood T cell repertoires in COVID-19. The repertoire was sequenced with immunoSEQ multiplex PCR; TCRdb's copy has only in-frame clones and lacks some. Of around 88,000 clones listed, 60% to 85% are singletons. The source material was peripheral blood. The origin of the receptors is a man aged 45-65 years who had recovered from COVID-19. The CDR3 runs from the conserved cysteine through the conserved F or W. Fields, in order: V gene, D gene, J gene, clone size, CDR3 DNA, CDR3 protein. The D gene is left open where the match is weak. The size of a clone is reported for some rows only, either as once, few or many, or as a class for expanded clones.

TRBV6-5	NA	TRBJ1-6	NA	TGTGCCAGCAGTTACGGAACAGGGATGGCGTATTCACCCCTCCACTTT	CASSYGTGMAYSPLHF
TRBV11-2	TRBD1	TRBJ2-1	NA	TGTGCCAGCAGCGCACAACAGGGGAATGAGCAGTTCTTC	CASSAQQGNEQFF
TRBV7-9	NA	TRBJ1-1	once	TGTGCCAGCAGCTTACCGGGTGGCGGCACTGAAGCTTTCTTT	CASSLPGGGTEAFF
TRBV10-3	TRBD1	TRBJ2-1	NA	TGTGCCATCAGTGAGCCAGGGGGCGAGAGTGTCAATGAGCAGTTCTTC	CAISEPGGESVNEQFF
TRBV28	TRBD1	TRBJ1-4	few	TGTGCCAGCAGACCGGGACAGGGAACAACTAATGAAAAACTGTTTTTT	CASRPGQGTTNEKLFF
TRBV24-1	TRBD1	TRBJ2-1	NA	TGTGCCACCAGTGATCAGACAGGGAGCTACAATGAGCAGTTCTTC	CATSDQTGSYNEQFF
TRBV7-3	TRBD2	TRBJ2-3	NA	TGTGCCAGCAGCTTCGGACTAGCGGGAGTGGATACGCAGTATTTT	CASSFGLAGVDTQYF
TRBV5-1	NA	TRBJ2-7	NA	TGCGCCAGCAGATTAGACAGGTCTAACGAGCAGTACTTC	CASRLDRSNEQYF
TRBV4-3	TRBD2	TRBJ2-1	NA	TGCGCCAGCAGCCAAGATCGCACTAGCGTATACAATGAGCAGTTCTTC	CASSQDRTSVYNEQFF
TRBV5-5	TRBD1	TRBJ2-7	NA	TGTGCCAGCAGCTTCGACAGGGGGCTTTGGTACGAGCAGTACTTC	CASSFDRGLWYEQYF
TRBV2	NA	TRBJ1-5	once	TGTGCCAGCAGTCCGTCCGGACTTAATCAGCCCCAGCATTTT	CASSPSGLNQPQHF
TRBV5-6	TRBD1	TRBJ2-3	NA	TGTGCCAGCAGCCCCTCGGACAGGGGGCGCACAGATACGCAGTATTTT	CASSPSDRGRTDTQYF
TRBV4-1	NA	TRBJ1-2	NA	TGCGCCAGCAGCCAGCCAGGGAATTCAGCCCATGGCTACACCTTC	CASSQPGNSAHGYTF
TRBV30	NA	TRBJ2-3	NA	TGTGCCTGGAGCCCGGGGACTAGCACAGATACGCAGTATTTT	CAWSPGTSTDTQYF
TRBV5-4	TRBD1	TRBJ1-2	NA	TGTGCCAGCAGCTTTTCCGGGACAGGCCGGGGCTACACCTTC	CASSFSGTGRGYTF
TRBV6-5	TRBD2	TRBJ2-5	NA	TGTGCCAGCACCTTTCACGGGACTACTGAGACCCAGTACTTC	CASTFHGTTETQYF
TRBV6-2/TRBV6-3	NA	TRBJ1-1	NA	TGTGCCAGCAGTTACTCTTACTCAACTTTCTTT	CASSYSYSTFF
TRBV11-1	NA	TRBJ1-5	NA	TGTGCCAGCAGCTTGAGTAGCAATCAGCCCCAGCATTTT	CASSLSSNQPQHF
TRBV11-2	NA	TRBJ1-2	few	TGTGCCAGCAGGTCAGGGTCCTTGGGCTACACCTTC	CASRSGSLGYTF
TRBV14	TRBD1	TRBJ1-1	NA	TGTGCCAGCAGCCAGCCACAGGGGGAACAAGCTTTCTTT	CASSQPQGEQAFF
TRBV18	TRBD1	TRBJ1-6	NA	TGTGCCAGCTCCGGGACAGAGAGCTCCTATAATTCACCCCTCCACTTT	CASSGTESSYNSPLHF
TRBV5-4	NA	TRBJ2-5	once	TGTGCCAGCAGCCTAGGCATAGCGGACCAAGAGACCCAGTACTTC	CASSLGIADQETQYF
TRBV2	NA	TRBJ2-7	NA	TGTGCCAGCAGTGGAACAGGGTGGGAGCAGTACTTC	CASSGTGWEQYF
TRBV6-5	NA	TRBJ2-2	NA	TGTGCCACCCTAGGGGGCGGGGAGCTGTTTTTT	CATLGGGELFF
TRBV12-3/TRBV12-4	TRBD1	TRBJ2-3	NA	TGTGCCAGCAGCCCAGGGGGCGGAGATACGCAGTATTTT	CASSPGGGDTQYF
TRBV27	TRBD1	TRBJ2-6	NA	TGTGCCAGCAGTTCAAGACAGGGGGTAACAGGGGCCAACGTCCTGACTTTC	CASSSRQGVTGANVLTF
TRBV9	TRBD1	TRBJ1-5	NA	TGTGCCAGCAGCTCGCGGGACAGAGATCAGCCCCAGCATTTT	CASSSRDRDQPQHF
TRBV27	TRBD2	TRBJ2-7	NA	TGTGCCACAAAGGTAGCGGGAGGAACATACGAGCAGTACTTC	CATKVAGGTYEQYF
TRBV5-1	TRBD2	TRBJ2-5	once	TGCGCCAGCAGCTTGGACGGGGGGGGCAAACAAGAGACCCAGTACTTC	CASSLDGGGKQETQYF
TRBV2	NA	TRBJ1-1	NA	TGTGCCAGCAGTAACAGGGAGGGGACTGAAGCTTTCTTT	CASSNREGTEAFF
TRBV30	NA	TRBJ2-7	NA	TGTGCCTGGAAAGGGAGCTCCTACGAGCAGTACTTC	CAWKGSSYEQYF
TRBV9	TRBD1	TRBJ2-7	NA	TGTGCCAGCAGCCCCCGACAGGGGAGCTACGAGCAGTACTTC	CASSPRQGSYEQYF
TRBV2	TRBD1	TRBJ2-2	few	TGTGCCAGCAGTGAAAGCGGACAGGGGAAGGGGGAGCTGTTTTTT	CASSESGQGKGELFF
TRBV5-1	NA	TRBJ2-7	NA	TGCGCCAGCAGCTTGGATCCAGGGGCCTACGAGCAGTACTTC	CASSLDPGAYEQYF
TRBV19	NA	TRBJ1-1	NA	TGTGCCAGTAGTATTTTGAGCCCCTTTGAAGCTTTCTTT	CASSILSPFEAFF
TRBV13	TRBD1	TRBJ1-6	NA	TGTGCCAGCAGCTTAGGCCCGCCCCTCGGGACAGGGTCTTCACCCCTCCACTTT	CASSLGPPLGTGSSPLHF
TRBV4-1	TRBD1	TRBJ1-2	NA	TGCGCCAGCAGCCAAGGATGGCAGGGGGGAGTCTACACCTTC	CASSQGWQGGVYTF
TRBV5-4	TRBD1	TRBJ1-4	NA	TGTGCCAGCAGCATGAGACAGGGAGTAAATGAAAAACTGTTTTTT	CASSMRQGVNEKLFF
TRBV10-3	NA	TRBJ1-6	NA	TGTGCCATCAGTGAGCCTGGCAATTCACCCCTCCACTTT	CAISEPGNSPLHF
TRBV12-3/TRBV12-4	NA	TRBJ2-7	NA	TGTGCCAGCACCATGACAGGTTACGAGCAGTACTTC	CASTMTGYEQYF
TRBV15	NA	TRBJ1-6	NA	TGTGCCACCAGCAGAACTGCTAGAGGAAATTCACCCCTCCACTTT	CATSRTARGNSPLHF
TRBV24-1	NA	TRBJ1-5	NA	TGTGCCACCATCCTGGGACATAGCAATCAGCCCCAGCATTTT	CATILGHSNQPQHF
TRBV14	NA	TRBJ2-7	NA	TGTGCCAGCAGCCAAGAGGGCCGAAACGAGCAGTACTTC	CASSQEGRNEQYF
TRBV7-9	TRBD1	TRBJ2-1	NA	TGTGCCAGCAGCTCCGGGACAGGCGGTTACAATGAGCAGTTCTTC	CASSSGTGGYNEQFF
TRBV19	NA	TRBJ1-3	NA	TGTGCTACACAGGGTTCCTCTGGAAACACCATATATTTT	CATQGSSGNTIYF
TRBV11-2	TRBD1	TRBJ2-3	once	TGTGCCAGCAGCTTATCAGGGACAGGGGGACTCACAGATACGCAGTATTTT	CASSLSGTGGLTDTQYF
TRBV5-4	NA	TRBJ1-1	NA	TGTGCCAGCAGCGTACGGGGAATGGGAGCTTTCTTT	CASSVRGMGAFF
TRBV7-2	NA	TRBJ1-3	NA	TGTGCCAGCAGCTTCACAGGTTCTGGAAACACCATATATTTT	CASSFTGSGNTIYF
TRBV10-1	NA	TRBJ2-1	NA	TGCGCCAGCAGCGCGGGAAGAAAGACAGGGCTGAGGAATGAGCAGTTCTTC	CASSAGRKTGLRNEQFF
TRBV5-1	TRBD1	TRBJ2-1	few	TGCGCCAGCAGCGCCCGGGACAGCTCCTACAATGAGCAGTTCTTC	CASSARDSSYNEQFF
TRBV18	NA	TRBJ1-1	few	TGTGCCAGCTCACCTGGGAGGAACACTGAAGCTTTCTTT	CASSPGRNTEAFF
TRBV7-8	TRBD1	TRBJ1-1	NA	TGTGCCAGCAGCTTGGGGACAGAATCTGTGAAGGCTGAAGCTTTCTTT	CASSLGTESVKAEAFF
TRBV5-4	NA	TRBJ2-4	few	TGTGCCAGCAGCTTGAAGGGGGTCAAAAACATTCAGTACTTC	CASSLKGVKNIQYF
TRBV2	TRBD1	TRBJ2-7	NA	TGTGCCAGCCGACGGACAGGGGTTGGCGAGCAGTACTTC	CASRRTGVGEQYF
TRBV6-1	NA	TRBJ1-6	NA	TGTGCCAGCAGTGACCGCACGACAAATTCACCCCTCCACTTT	CASSDRTTNSPLHF